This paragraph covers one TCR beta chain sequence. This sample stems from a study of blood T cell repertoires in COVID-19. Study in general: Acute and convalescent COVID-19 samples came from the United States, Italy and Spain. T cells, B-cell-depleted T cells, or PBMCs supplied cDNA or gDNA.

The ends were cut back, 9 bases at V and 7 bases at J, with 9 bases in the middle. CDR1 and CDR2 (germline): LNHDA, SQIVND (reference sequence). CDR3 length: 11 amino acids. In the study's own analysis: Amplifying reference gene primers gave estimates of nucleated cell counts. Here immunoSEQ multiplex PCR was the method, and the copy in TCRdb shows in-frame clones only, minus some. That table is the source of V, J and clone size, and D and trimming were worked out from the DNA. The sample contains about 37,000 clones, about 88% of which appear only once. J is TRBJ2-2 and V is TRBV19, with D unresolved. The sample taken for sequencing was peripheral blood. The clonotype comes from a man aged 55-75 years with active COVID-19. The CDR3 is CASELNGELFF. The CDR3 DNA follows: TGTGCCAGCGAGCTAAACGGGGAGCTGTTTTTT.